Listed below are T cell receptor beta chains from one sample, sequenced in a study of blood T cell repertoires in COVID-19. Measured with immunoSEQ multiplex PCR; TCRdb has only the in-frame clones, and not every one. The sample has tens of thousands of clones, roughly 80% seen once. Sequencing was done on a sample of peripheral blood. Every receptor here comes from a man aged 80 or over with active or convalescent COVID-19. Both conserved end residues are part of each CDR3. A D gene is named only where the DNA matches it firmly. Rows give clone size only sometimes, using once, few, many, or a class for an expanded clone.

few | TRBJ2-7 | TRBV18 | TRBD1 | TGTGCCAGCTCACCTGTACCGGGACAGGAGGCGTACGAGCAGTACTTC | CASSPVPGQEAYEQYF
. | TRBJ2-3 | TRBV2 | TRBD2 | TGTGCCAGCAGTGAGACTAGCGGGACCACAGATACGCAGTATTTT | CASSETSGTTDTQYF
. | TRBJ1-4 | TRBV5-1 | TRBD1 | TGCGCCAGCAGCCAATCAGGGGGTAATGAAAAACTGTTTTTT | CASSQSGGNEKLFF
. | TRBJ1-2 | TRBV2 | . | TGTGCCAGCAGTGACCGTTCGAGGGTCATCAACGGTGGCTACACCTTC | CASSDRSRVINGGYTF
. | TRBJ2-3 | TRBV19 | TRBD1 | TGTGCCAGTAGTGCGGGACAGGGCACAGATACGCAGTATTTT | CASSAGQGTDTQYF
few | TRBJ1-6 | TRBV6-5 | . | TGTGCCAGCAGTTACTCGGGGCCGCCCGGGTCACCCCTCCACTTT | CASSYSGPPGSPLHF
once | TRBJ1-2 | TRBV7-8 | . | TGTGCCAGCAGCCCCCGGGGGGACTGGCCGAATGGCTACACCTTC | CASSPRGDWPNGYTF
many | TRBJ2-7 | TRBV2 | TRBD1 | TGTGCCAGCAGCGACGAGGGGGACAGGATCTACGAGCAGTACTTC | CASSDEGDRIYEQYF
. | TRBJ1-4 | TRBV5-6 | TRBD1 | TGTGCCAGCAGCTTGGGCAGGGGGCGTGAAAAACTGTTTTTT | CASSLGRGREKLFF
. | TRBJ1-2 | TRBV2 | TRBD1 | TGTGCCAGCCACAGGACAGGGGCGGACTATGGCTACACCTTC | CASHRTGADYGYTF
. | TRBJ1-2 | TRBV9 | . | TGTGCCAGCAGCTCATTTAGACTCTATGGCTACACCTTC | CASSSFRLYGYTF
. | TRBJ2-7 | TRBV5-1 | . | TGCGCCAGCAGCTTGGTGAGGGGGGGCCCCTACGAGCAGTACTTC | CASSLVRGGPYEQYF
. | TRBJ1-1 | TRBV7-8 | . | TGTGCCAGCAGCTTACGGGGAGAGAACACTGAAGCTTTCTTT | CASSLRGENTEAFF
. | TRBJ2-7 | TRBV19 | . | TGTGCCAGTAGTCTGACGAGGGCCTACGAGCAGTACTTC | CASSLTRAYEQYF
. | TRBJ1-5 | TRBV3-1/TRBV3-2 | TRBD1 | TGTGCCAGCAGCCGACAGGGGGCCAATCAGCCCCAGCATTTT | CASSRQGANQPQHF
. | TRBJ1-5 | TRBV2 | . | TGTGCCAGCGGCCGGACATCAAGGCAGCCCCAGCATTTT | CASGRTSRQPQHF
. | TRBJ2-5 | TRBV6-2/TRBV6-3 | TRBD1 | TGTGCCAGCAGTTGGACAGGGACACAAGAGACCCAGTACTTC | CASSWTGTQETQYF
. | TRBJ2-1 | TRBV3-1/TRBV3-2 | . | TGTGCCAGCAGCCAAGAGGCAGGGTCCTACAATGAGCAGTTCTTC | CASSQEAGSYNEQFF
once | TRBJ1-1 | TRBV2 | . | TGTGCCAGCAGTTACAGCCATGAAGCTTTCTTT | CASSYSHEAFF
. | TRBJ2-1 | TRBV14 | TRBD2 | TGTGCCAGCAGCCTCCGGACTAGCGGAGTGCATGAGCAGTTCTTC | CASSLRTSGVHEQFF
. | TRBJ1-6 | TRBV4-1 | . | TGCGCCAGCAGCCCCAACTCCTATAATTCACCCCTCCACTTT | CASSPNSYNSPLHF
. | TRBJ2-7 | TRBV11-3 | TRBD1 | TGTGCCAGCAGCTTAGAGACAGGGGGCGAGCAGTACTTC | CASSLETGGEQYF
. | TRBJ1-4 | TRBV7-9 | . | TGTGCCAGCAGCCTATCTCGCCAACTGGAGGCAACTAATGAAAAACTGTTTTTT | CASSLSRQLEATNEKLFF
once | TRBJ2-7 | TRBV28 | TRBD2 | TGTGCCAGCACCCGGGGGGGATACGAGCAGTACTTC | CASTRGGYEQYF
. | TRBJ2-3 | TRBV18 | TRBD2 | TGTGCCAGCTCACCTAGCGGGGTGAGCACAGATACGCAGTATTTT | CASSPSGVSTDTQYF
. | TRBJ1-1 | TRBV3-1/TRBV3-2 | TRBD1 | TGTGCTGCGGGACAGATATTTGAGGCTGAAGCTTTCTTT | CAAGQIFEAEAFF
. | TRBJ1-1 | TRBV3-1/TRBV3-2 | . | TGTGCCAGCAGCCATGAGGGAAAGAACACTGAAGCTTTCTTT | CASSHEGKNTEAFF
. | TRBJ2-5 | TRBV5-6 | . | TGTGCCAGCAGCTTGGTCCGGACAGTCCAAGAGACCCAGTACTTC | CASSLVRTVQETQYF
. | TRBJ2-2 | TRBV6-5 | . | TGTGCCAGCAGTTTCAGGGGACACGGGGAGCTGTTTTTT | CASSFRGHGELFF
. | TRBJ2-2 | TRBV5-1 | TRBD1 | TGCGCCAGCAGCTCACAGGGGAGCACCGGGGAGCTGTTTTTT | CASSSQGSTGELFF
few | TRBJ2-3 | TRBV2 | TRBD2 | TGTGCCAGCAGTGAAATAGGACTAGCGGGGGGGCCCAGCACAGATACGCAGTATTTT | CASSEIGLAGGPSTDTQYF
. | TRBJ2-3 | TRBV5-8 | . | TGTGCCAGCAGCTTGGGAGTTGTGGGCACAGATACGCAGTATTTT | CASSLGVVGTDTQYF
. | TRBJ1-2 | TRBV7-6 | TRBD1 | TGTGCCAGCAGCGACAGGGGGCTGAACTATGGCTACACCTTC | CASSDRGLNYGYTF
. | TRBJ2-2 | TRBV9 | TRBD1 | TGTGCCAGCAATTTTGGACAGGGACGCACCGGGGAGCTGTTTTTT | CASNFGQGRTGELFF
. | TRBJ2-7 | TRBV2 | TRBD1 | TGTGCCAGCAGTGCTCTCCCCGGGACAGGGGCCGAGCAGTACTTC | CASSALPGTGAEQYF